The 20 T cell receptor beta chains in this list originate from one sample, sequenced in a study of blood T cell repertoires in COVID-19. Data came from immunoSEQ multiplex PCR; TCRdb stores just in-frame clones and leaves some out. The sample consists of about 200,000 clones, more than 75% of them appearing once. Source material: peripheral blood. These receptors all stem from a middle-aged man with active or convalescent COVID-19.

This clone was seen only once. The chain has TRBV10-2 and TRBJ1-5; D gene ambiguous. Germline V gives CDR1 WSHSY, CDR2 SAAADI. V lost 7 bases to trimming and J lost 6 bases, with 13 bases between them. The CDR3 sequence is 13 residues long. The CDR3 nucleotides read TGCGCCAGCAAAGGGAGTTTGGGTCAGCCCCAGCATTTT. Protein: CASKGSLGQPQHF.

This clone was seen a few times. V and J are TRBV5-1 and TRBJ2-2, with TRBD1 matching over 7 bases. J was trimmed by 1 base and V by 7 bases; bases with no gene match: 7. The CDR3 is 15 amino acids. CDR1 is SGHRS, CDR2 YFSETQ, per germline. The CDR3 here is CASGAGTVNTGELFF. The CDR3 bases are TGCGCCAGCGGCGCAGGGACAGTGAACACCGGGGAGCTGTTTTTT.

The chain combines TRBV5-6 with TRBJ1-5; maybe TRBD1 (6 bases). V lost 1 base to trimming and J lost 4 bases, with 12 bases between them. The CDR3 length is 15 residues. CDR1 is SGHDT and CDR2 is YYEEEE in the germline V gene. CDR3 sequence reads: CASSLFSGVNQPQHF. The DNA for the CDR3 is TGTGCCAGCAGCTTGTTCTCAGGGGTAAATCAGCCCCAGCATTTT.

The chain links TRBV19 to TRBJ1-6; D unclear. The CDR3 is made up of 16 amino acids. The germline V and J ends were trimmed by 5 bases and 3 bases, with 14 bases remaining between them. The V gene's germline CDR1 is LNHDA and CDR2 SQIVND (reference sequence). The chain's CDR3 is CASSPPGTDYNSPLHF. The DNA for the CDR3 is TGTGCCAGTAGTCCCCCGGGAACAGACTATAATTCACCCCTCCACTTT.

The rearrangement links TRBV27 to TRBJ1-6; perhaps TRBD1 as D (6 bases). Trimming cost V 4 bases and J 8 bases, with 18 bases left between them. Germline CDR1 is MNHEY and CDR2 is SMNVEV (reference sequence). This CDR3 spans 16 amino acids. The CDR3 loop is CASSSNRDWVDSPLHF. In nucleotides, the CDR3 is TGTGCCAGCAGTTCCAACAGGGATTGGGTCGATTCACCCCTCCACTTT.

This clone came up a few times. This chain connects TRBV19 to TRBJ2-2, with 7 bases matching TRBD1. Trimming at V came to 6 bases and at J to 0 bases, leaving 13 bases not matched to a gene. Germline CDR1 reads LNHDA; CDR2 reads SQIVND (reference sequence). The CDR3 consists of 18 residues. Written as DNA, the CDR3 is TGTGCCAGTAGACCGGGACAGATAGTCAGGACGAACACCGGGGAGCTGTTTTTT. Translated: CASRPGQIVRTNTGELFF.

The table lists this clone with a count of one. The V and J genes are TRBV7-3 and TRBJ1-1, with TRBD1 as a possible D gene (6 bases). This CDR3 comprises 14 residues. Germline V CDR1 and CDR2: SGHTA, FQGTGA. Trimming took 2 bases from V and 4 from J, leaving 11 bases between them. The CDR3 coding sequence is TGTGCCAGCAGCTTAGCAGGGGCGGGCACTGAAGCTTTCTTT. As protein: CASSLAGAGTEAFF. Variable domain in full (rest from reference TRBV7-3 and TRBJ1-1): GAGVSQTPSNKVTEKGKYVELRCDPISGHTALYWYRQSLGQGPEFLIYFQGTGAADDSGLPNDRFFAVRPEGSVSTLKIQRTERGDSAVYLCASSLAGAGTEAFFGQGTRLTVV.

V gene TRBV9 combines with J gene TRBJ1-2; D might be TRBD1 (6 bases). The ends were cut back, 4 bases at V and 4 bases at J, with 11 bases in the middle. CDR1 and CDR2 (germline): SGDLS, YYNGEE. This CDR3 comprises 13 residues. CDR3: CASSSNRAYGYTF. CDR3 nucleotide sequence: TGTGCCAGCAGCTCAAACAGGGCCTATGGCTACACCTTC. Based on the CDR3 plus reference TRBV9 and TRBJ1-2, the full variable domain is DSGVTQTPKHLITATGQRVTLRCSPRSGDLSVYWYQQSLDQGLQFLIQYYNGEERAKGNILERFSAQQFPDLHSELNLSSLELGDSALYFCASSSNRAYGYTFGSGTRLTVV.

The chain couples TRBV7-3 to TRBJ2-1; TRBD2 might be the D (6 bases). The CDR3 loop spans 14 amino acids. V was pared by 1 base and J by 6 bases, with 10 bases between. From germline, CDR1 is SGHTA and CDR2 FQGTGA. The CDR3 protein is CASSLMEGSNEQFF. In DNA form, the CDR3 reads TGTGCCAGCAGCTTAATGGAGGGAAGCAATGAGCAGTTCTTC.

The chain uses TRBV6-6 and TRBJ2-6, with D tentatively TRBD1 (6 bases). There are 17 residues in the CDR3. Germline V gives CDR1 MNHNY, CDR2 SVGAGI (reference sequence). V shed 5 bases and J shed 0 bases, with 14 bases lying between them. CDR3 sequence: CASSPRDIVSGANVLTF. Here the CDR3 DNA reads TGTGCCAGCAGTCCCCGGGACATTGTCTCTGGGGCCAACGTCCTGACTTTC.

This rearrangement joins TRBV7-8 to TRBJ2-7; D is unresolved. The CDR3 has 15 amino acids. With 2 bases removed from V and 2 bases from J, the gap between germline ends came to 13 bases. Germline CDR1 and CDR2: SGHVS and FQNEAQ. As DNA, the CDR3 is TGTGCCAGCAGCTTATCAGGAATGGTCACCTACGAGCAGTACTTC. This encodes CASSLSGMVTYEQYF.

In the case of this clone: The same CDR3 also results from other DNA sequences found in this sample. The chain recombines TRBV9 with TRBJ2-3, with TRBD2 matching over 8 bases. There are 15 residues in the CDR3. Germline values: CDR1 SGDLS, CDR2 YYNGEE. With V trimmed by 4 bases and J by 0 bases, 4 bases remained unmatched. The CDR3 spells CASSPGGGSTDTQYF. CDR3 nucleotides: TGTGCCAGCAGCCCCGGGGGGGGGAGCACAGATACGCAGTATTTT.

The chain has TRBV9 and TRBJ2-7, with D unclear. Germline lookup yields CDR1 SGDLS and CDR2 YYNGEE. The V gene lost 0 bases and the J gene lost 1 base, with 8 bases spanning the gap. The CDR3 contains 14 residues. In DNA, the CDR3 is TGTGCCAGCAGCGTAGCGTCACGGTCCTACGAGCAGTACTTC. Protein sequence: CASSVASRSYEQYF. Looking up the rest from reference TRBV9 and TRBJ2-7 gives the full variable domain: DSGVTQTPKHLITATGQRVTLRCSPRSGDLSVYWYQQSLDQGLQFLIQYYNGEERAKGNILERFSAQQFPDLHSELNLSSLELGDSALYFCASSVASRSYEQYFGPGTRLTVT.

The chain recombines TRBV7-8 with TRBJ1-3; no firm D call. Germline V gene sequence: CDR1 SGHVS, CDR2 FQNEAQ. This CDR3 region has 13 residues. V was cut by 6 bases and J by 3 bases, with 9 bases left in between. The CDR3 nucleotides are TGTGCCAGCAGGTTGTCCCTTGGAAACACCATATATTTT. Protein product: CASRLSLGNTIYF. The variable domain in full, completed from reference TRBV7-8 and TRBJ1-3, reads GAGVSQSPRYKVAKRGQDVALRCDPISGHVSLFWYQQALGQGPEFLTYFQNEAQLDKSGLPSDRFFAERPEGSVSTLKIQRTQQEDSAVYLCASRLSLGNTIYFGEGSWLTVV.

This clone was seen once. This rearrangement joins TRBV18 to TRBJ2-1; no clear D. V lost 6 bases to trimming and J lost 9 bases, with 12 bases between them. The CDR3 covers 12 residues. Per the germline V gene, CDR1 is KGHSH and CDR2 is LQKENI. CDR3 sequence: CASSEYQSEQFF. For the CDR3, the DNA is TGTGCCAGCTCGGAGTACCAGAGTGAGCAGTTCTTC.

The CDR3: CASTLSGQGGGYTF. CDR3 sequence (DNA): TGTGCCAGTACCCTGTCTGGACAGGGGGGTGGCTACACCTTC. This chain links TRBV19 with TRBJ1-2; 10 nucleotides line up with TRBD1. The length of the CDR3 is 14 residues. Germline V lookup: CDR1 LNHDA, CDR2 SQIVND (reference sequence). J gave up 7 bases and V 7 bases, and 9 bases lay outside the gene matches. Full variable domain (outside the CDR3, taken from reference TRBV19 and TRBJ1-2): DGGITQSPKYLFRKEGQNVTLSCEQNLNHDAMYWYRQDPGQGLRLIYYSQIVNDFQKGDIAEGYSVSREKKESFPLTVTSAQKNPTAFYLCASTLSGQGGGYTFGSGTRLTVV.

V and J are TRBV28 and TRBJ1-2, with a weak D call TRBD1 (5 bases). The ends were cut back, 2 bases at V and 8 bases at J, with 15 bases in the middle. Germline loops: CDR1 MDHEN, CDR2 SYDVKM. This CDR3 contains 14 residues. The CDR3 nucleotides read TGTGCCAGCAGTTTAGGTGATCGGGGGTACGGCTACACCTTC. It translates to CASSLGDRGYGYTF.

The chain is built from TRBV27 and TRBJ1-1; tentatively, D is TRBD1 (5 bases). V lost 5 bases and J 7 bases, leaving 14 bases between the germline ends. Germline CDR1 and CDR2: MNHEY and SMNVEV (reference sequence). The CDR3 is 13 amino acids. The CDR3, as DNA: TGTGCCAGCAGTCCCTCACAGGTGGGTGAAGCTTTCTTT. This translates into CASSPSQVGEAFF.

The chain combines TRBV5-1 with TRBJ2-1, with TRBD2 matching 9 bases. Germline CDR1 and CDR2: SGHRS and YFSETQ. The CDR3 consists of 16 residues. Trimming at V came to 5 bases and at J to 0 bases, leaving 6 bases not matched to a gene. The CDR3 bases are TGCGCCAGCAGGATAATTAGCGGGAGCTCCTACAATGAGCAGTTCTTC. This gives the protein CASRIISGSSYNEQFF.

The chain employs TRBV5-1 and TRBJ2-7, with TRBD1 matching 10 bases. V gave up 2 bases and J gave up 5 bases; unmatched junction bases: 7. In germline, CDR1 is SGHRS, CDR2 YFSETQ. The length of the CDR3 is 15 residues. The CDR3 bases are TGCGCCAGCAGCTTCTGGGGACAGGGGTCCGACGAGCAGTACTTC. This encodes CASSFWGQGSDEQYF. Based on the CDR3 plus reference TRBV5-1 and TRBJ2-7, the full variable domain is KAGVTQTPRYLIKTRGQQVTLSCSPISGHRSVSWYQQTPGQGLQFLFEYFSETQRNKGNFPGRFSGRQFSNSRSEMNVSTLELGDSALYLCASSFWGQGSDEQYFGPGTRLTVT.